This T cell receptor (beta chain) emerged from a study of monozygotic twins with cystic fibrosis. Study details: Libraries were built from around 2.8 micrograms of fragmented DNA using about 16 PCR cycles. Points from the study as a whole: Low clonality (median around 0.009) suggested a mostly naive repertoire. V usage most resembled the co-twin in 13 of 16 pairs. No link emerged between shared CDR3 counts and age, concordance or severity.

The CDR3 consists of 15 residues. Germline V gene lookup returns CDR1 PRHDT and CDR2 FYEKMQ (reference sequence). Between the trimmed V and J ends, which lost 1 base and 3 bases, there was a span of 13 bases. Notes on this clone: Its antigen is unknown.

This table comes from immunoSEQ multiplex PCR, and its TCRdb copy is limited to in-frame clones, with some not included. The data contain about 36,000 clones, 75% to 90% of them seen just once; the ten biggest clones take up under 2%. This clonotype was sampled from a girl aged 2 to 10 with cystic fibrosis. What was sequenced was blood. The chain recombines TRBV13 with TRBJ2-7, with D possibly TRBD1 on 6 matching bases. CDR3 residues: CASSLVGAQLYEQYF. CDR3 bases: TGTGCCAGCAGCTTAGTGGGGGCTCAACTCTACGAGCAGTACTTC.